This T cell receptor beta chain was captured in a study of OX40 agonist ivuxolimab in advanced cancers. Across the study: The study treated patients with ivuxolimab, an agonistic anti-OX40 (CD134) antibody.

Germline values: CDR1 SGHRS, CDR2 YFSETQ. The CDR3 has 14 residues. The V and J ends lost 4 bases and 6 bases respectively, with 16 bases between them. This table comes from immunoSEQ multiplex PCR, and its TCRdb copy is limited to in-frame clones, with some not included. The repertoire holds 30,000 to 45,000 clones, with about 81% as singletons. The clonotype originates from an adult with an advanced solid tumor such as melanoma, head and neck, liver or kidney cancer. The chain uses TRBV5-1 and TRBJ1-2, with TRBD1 as a possible D gene (5 bases). Sequenced material: CD4+ or CD8+ T cells sorted from blood, taken in a trial of the OX40 agonist ivuxolimab. The CDR3 region is CASSRGDAIDGYTF. CDR3 sequence (DNA): TGCGCCAGCAGCCGAGGGGACGCAATTGATGGCTACACCTTC.